This T cell receptor beta chain came from a study of blood T cell repertoires in COVID-19. V lost 3 bases to trimming and J lost 0 bases; unmatched junction nucleotides: 3. Germline CDR1 and CDR2: SEHNR and FQNEAQ (reference sequence). The CDR3 covers 16 residues. This clone occurred a few times. The method was immunoSEQ multiplex PCR; TCRdb's version includes in-frame clones alone and lacks a portion of them. The data show about 490,000 clones, roughly 85% seen once. This clonotype was sampled from a human donor in a cohort sampled during active COVID-19. What was sequenced was peripheral blood. This chain connects TRBV7-9 to TRBJ2-2; 8 bases match TRBD2. The CDR3: CASSFMGLANTGELFF. The CDR3 DNA follows: TGTGCCAGCAGCTTCATGGGACTAGCGAACACCGGGGAGCTGTTTTTT.